This T cell receptor (beta chain) was found in a study of cytomegalovirus exposure and HLA in healthy donors. Study-wide points: A link between a missense DCLRE1C variant and TCR beta V- and J-gene trimming emerged from a later analysis. Segments of the TCR beta V type were, in most cases, productive about 87% or about 30% of the time in an earlier analysis.

As concerns this clone: Its antigen is still unknown.

Both 60 Vbeta primers and 13 Jbeta primers went into the PCR. Repertoires were generated with immunoSEQ multiplex PCR, while TCRdb's copy carries only in-frame clones and drops some. The table has about 150,000 clones, 79% seen once; the top ten hold around 6.6%. CDR3 size: 14 residues. V was clipped by 1 base and J by 2 bases; unmatched bases: 2. Germline CDR1 is MDHEN and CDR2 is SYDVKM. Specimen: PBMCs. The chain recombines TRBV28 with TRBJ2-7; 7 bases agree with TRBD1. This clonotype was sampled from a man over 45 in good health and CMV-seropositive. The CDR3 region is CASSLYRGAYEQYF. CDR3 bases: TGTGCCAGCAGTTTATACAGGGGCGCCTACGAGCAGTACTTC. The entire variable domain, with the rest obtained from reference TRBV28 and TRBJ2-7, is as follows: DVKVTQSSRYLVKRTGEKVFLECVQDMDHENMFWYRQDPGLGLRLIYFSYDVKMKEKGDIPEGYSVSREKKERFSLILESASTNQTSMYLCASSLYRGAYEQYFGPGTRLTVT.